Presented here are 19 T cell receptor beta chains from one specimen sequenced in a study of blood T cell repertoires in COVID-19. This table comes from immunoSEQ multiplex PCR, and its TCRdb copy is limited to in-frame clones, with some not included. The sample yields roughly 100,000 clones, roughly 87% seen once. The sequencing sample was made of peripheral blood. Every receptor here comes from a man aged 50 to 59 in a cohort sampled during active COVID-19.

The V call is TRBV7-9, the J call TRBJ1-1; 7 bases line up with TRBD1. Germline V CDR1 and CDR2: SEHNR, FQNEAQ (reference sequence). This CDR3 region has 12 residues. V was clipped by 4 bases and J by 11 bases; unmatched bases: 7. The CDR3 bases are TGTGCCAGCAGCTCAGCGAGGGGGCAGGCTTTCTTT. Translation gives CASSSARGQAFF.

J is TRBJ2-1 and V is TRBV5-4, with D tentatively TRBD1 (6 bases). Trimming took off 1 base at V and 3 bases at J, with 8 bases between the two ends. CDR3 length: 14 residues. Germline V gives CDR1 SGHNT, CDR2 YYREEE (reference sequence). CDR3 protein: CASSLYRVYNEQFF. The CDR3 DNA is TGTGCCAGCAGCTTGTACAGGGTCTACAATGAGCAGTTCTTC.

J is TRBJ2-7 and V is TRBV2, with TRBD2 matching over 8 bases. The V segment lost 6 bases and the J segment 4 bases; nucleotides outside the gene matches: 8. The CDR3 contains 14 residues. Germline V gene sequence: CDR1 SNHLY, CDR2 FYNNEI. The CDR3 DNA is TGTGCCAGCAGCGTCGCGGCGGGGGGATACGAGCAGTACTTC. Its protein product is CASSVAAGGYEQYF.

This clone was counted between two and nine times. This rearrangement joins TRBV15 to TRBJ2-7; D gene ambiguous. The CDR3 consists of 14 residues. The V end lost 0 bases, the J end lost 0 bases, and 6 bases lay between the germline ends. From germline, CDR1 is LNHNV and CDR2 YYDKDF (reference sequence). The CDR3 loop reads CATSRDSLSYEQYF. The CDR3 nucleotides are TGTGCCACCAGCAGAGATTCCCTCTCCTACGAGCAGTACTTC.

The gene calls are TRBV18 and TRBJ1-5; 7 bases are a match to TRBD1. The V and J ends lost 4 bases and 9 bases, in that order; junction bases with no gene match: 9. Germline lookup yields CDR1 KGHSH and CDR2 LQKENI. The CDR3 loop spans 14 amino acids. The CDR3: CASSRDRVAVPQHF. The CDR3 DNA reads TGTGCCAGCTCACGCGACAGGGTGGCGGTGCCCCAGCATTTT.

This clone is a singleton in its sample. The gene calls are TRBV5-4 and TRBJ2-2; D might be TRBD1 (6 bases). The CDR3 has 15 amino acids. Trimming stripped 5 bases from V and 2 bases from J, with 13 bases between. CDR1 and CDR2 from the germline V gene are SGHNT and YYREEE (reference sequence). The CDR3: CASRSGQTNTGELFF. Written as DNA, the CDR3 is TGTGCCAGCAGATCAGGACAGACTAACACCGGGGAGCTGTTTTTT. Full variable domain (rest looked up from reference TRBV5-4 and TRBJ2-2): ETGVTQSPTHLIKTRGQQVTLRCSSQSGHNTVSWYQQALGQGPQFIFQYYREEENGRGNFPPRFSGLQFPNYSSELNVNALELDDSALYLCASRSGQTNTGELFFGEGSRLTVL.

This clone was seen once. The chain couples TRBV10-1 to TRBJ1-3; D may be TRBD1 (5 bases). This CDR3 has 14 amino acids. Trimming pared 10 bases from V and 4 bases from J, leaving 17 bases between. Per the germline V gene, CDR1 is WNHNN and CDR2 is SYGVQD (reference sequence). The DNA for the CDR3 is TGCGCCAATCGGGGGAAGGGGTCGGGAAACACCATATATTTT. The encoded protein is CANRGKGSGNTIYF.

The chain is built from TRBV12-3 or TRBV12-4 and TRBJ1-5, with 10 bases identical to TRBD1. CDR3 length: 13 residues. V lost 6 bases and J lost 11; bases outside the gene matches: 7. Written as DNA, the CDR3 is TGTGCCAGCAGCGCCATCGGGACAGGGGCCCAGCATTTT. It is translated as CASSAIGTGAQHF.

The chain recombines TRBV27 with TRBJ1-2, with D possibly matching TRBD1 (6 bases). CDR1 and CDR2 (germline): MNHEY, SMNVEV (reference sequence). The V end lost 11 bases, the J end lost 4 bases, and 26 bases lay between the germline ends. The CDR3 consists of 16 residues. The CDR3 is CASRTDLQGGIYGYTF. CDR3 DNA sequence: TGTGCCTCCCGGACCGACTTACAGGGAGGGATCTATGGCTACACCTTC.

The chain joins TRBV29-1 to TRBJ2-3; 8 nucleotides match TRBD2. Trimming removed 3 bases from V and 1 base from J; junction bases left unmatched: 3. Germline V CDR1 and CDR2: SQVTM, ANQGSEA. This CDR3 has 14 residues. The CDR3 reads CSVDYSGGTDTQYF. The CDR3 DNA reads TGCAGCGTTGATTATAGCGGGGGCACAGATACGCAGTATTTT.

The V and J genes are TRBV15 and TRBJ1-6; 10 bases are shared with TRBD1. CDR3 size: 15 residues. Losses at the gene ends were 5 bases for V and 8 bases for J; bases not matched to a gene: 6. Germline V gene data show CDR1 as LNHNV and CDR2 as YYDKDF (reference sequence). Here the CDR3 reads CATSFSGTGDSPLHF. The CDR3 DNA is TGTGCCACCAGCTTCTCCGGGACAGGGGATTCACCCCTCCACTTT.

The CDR3 region is CASSRRGEMETQYF. As DNA, the CDR3 is TGTGCCAGCAGCCGACGGGGGGAAATGGAGACCCAGTACTTC. The rearrangement links TRBV5-4 to TRBJ2-5, with TRBD2 identical over 7 bases. The CDR3 is 14 amino acids. Losses at the gene ends were 4 bases for V and 5 bases for J; bases not matched to a gene: 8. Per the germline V gene, CDR1 is SGHNT and CDR2 is YYREEE (reference sequence).

The chain joins TRBV4-1 to TRBJ2-3, with D unclear. Looked up from germline, CDR1 is MGHRA and CDR2 is YSYEKL. The V end was cut by 0 bases, the J end by 2 bases, with 3 bases between. CDR3 size: 13 residues. DNA for the CDR3: TGCGCCAGCAGCCAAGAACACACAGATACGCAGTATTTT. Translating it yields CASSQEHTDTQYF.

The rearrangement joins TRBV19 to TRBJ2-3; 12 nucleotides align to TRBD2. The V segment lost 6 bases and the J segment 1 base; nucleotides outside the gene matches: 5. The CDR3 has 16 amino acids. Germline V lookup: CDR1 LNHDA, CDR2 SQIVND (reference sequence). CDR3 in DNA: TGTGCCAGTAGCCTTCGGACTAGCGGGGGCACAGATACGCAGTATTTT. Amino acids: CASSLRTSGGTDTQYF.

This clone occurred once. The V call is TRBV27, the J call TRBJ2-3; TRBD1 matches 10 bases. V dropped 6 bases and J dropped 2; count of bases not matched to a gene: 11. Per the germline V gene, CDR1 is MNHEY and CDR2 is SMNVEV (reference sequence). The CDR3 has 17 residues. CDR3 region: CASSSRQGAGNTDTQYF. The DNA of the CDR3 is TGTGCCAGCAGCTCAAGACAGGGGGCAGGGAACACAGATACGCAGTATTTT.

The chain uses TRBV7-8 and TRBJ2-7; TRBD1 matches at 9 bases. The V and J ends lost 4 bases and 7 bases, in that order; junction bases with no gene match: 5. The germline V gene has CDR1 SGHVS and CDR2 FQNEAQ. The CDR3 loop spans 13 amino acids. This CDR3 reads CASSSGQGSEQYV. For the CDR3, the DNA is TGTGCCAGCAGCTCGGGACAGGGCAGTGAGCAGTACGTC.

The V and J genes are TRBV7-9 and TRBJ1-2, with D perhaps TRBD1 (5 bases). Germline V lookup: CDR1 SEHNR, CDR2 FQNEAQ (reference sequence). The V end was cut by 5 bases, the J end by 7 bases, with 17 bases between. The CDR3 has 14 amino acids. The CDR3 DNA is TGTGCCAGCAGCCCACAAACAGGCTTGGGTGGCTACACCTTC. This encodes CASSPQTGLGGYTF.

The J gene is TRBJ1-2, the V gene TRBV7-6; D is possibly TRBD1 (5 bases). V shed 5 bases and J shed 3 bases, with 16 bases lying between them. Germline lookup yields CDR1 SGHVS and CDR2 FNYEAQ. This CDR3 is 15 amino acids long. The CDR3 sequence is CASSPEAGVHYGYTF. The CDR3 nucleotides read TGTGCCAGCAGCCCAGAAGCGGGGGTACACTATGGCTACACCTTC.

The chain recombines TRBV3-1 (or the pseudogene TRBV3-2) with TRBJ1-1, with TRBD1 as a possible D gene (6 bases). The CDR3 is made up of 13 amino acids. Germline V gene sequence: CDR1 LGHDT, CDR2 YNNKEL (reference sequence). Deletions cut 6 bases from V and 8 bases from J, with 16 bases between. The CDR3 DNA reads as TGTGCCAGCAGTCGTACAGGGACGGACGAAGCTTTCTTT. Translated, it gives CASSRTGTDEAFF.